One sample yielded the 22 T cell receptor beta chains listed below, sequenced in a study of blood T cell repertoires in COVID-19. TCRdb's table, derived via immunoSEQ multiplex PCR, lists solely in-frame clones and lacks some. The table lists over 200,000 clones, roughly 80% of them singletons. Material: peripheral blood. The receptor source for this set is a woman aged 70-85 years with active or convalescent COVID-19.

This clone was picked up a small number of times. This chain uses TRBV6-1 with TRBJ1-5, with D perhaps TRBD1 (5 bases). CDR3 size: 13 residues. Between the trimmed V and J ends, which lost 5 bases and 6 bases, there was a span of 11 bases. The germline V gene has CDR1 MNHNS and CDR2 SASEGT. CDR3 in DNA: TGTGCCAGCAGTTATGGGGGGACTCAGCCCCAGCATTTT. Translation gives CASSYGGTQPQHF.

The V call is TRBV2, the J call TRBJ2-3; 11 nucleotides match TRBD2. V shed 9 bases and J 1 base; nucleotides not matched to a gene: 6. Looked up from germline, CDR1 is SNHLY and CDR2 is FYNNEI. The CDR3 length is 15 residues. CDR3 protein: CASSLLAGGTDTQYF. The CDR3 region has the DNA TGTGCCAGTTCCTTACTAGCGGGAGGCACAGATACGCAGTATTTT.

This rearrangement joins TRBV3-1 (or the pseudogene TRBV3-2) to TRBJ2-7; the match to TRBD1 covers 7 bases. The germline CDR1 and CDR2 sequences are LGHDT and YNNKEL (reference sequence). This CDR3 comprises 16 residues. Trimming at V came to 3 bases and at J to 0 bases, leaving 8 bases not matched to a gene. This chain's CDR3 is CASSHVPGQLSYEQYF. The CDR3, as DNA: TGTGCCAGCAGCCACGTACCGGGACAGCTCTCCTACGAGCAGTACTTC.

The CDR3 here is CAISESEAGVGTDTQYF. CDR3 DNA: TGTGCCATCAGTGAGTCGGAGGCGGGAGTGGGCACAGATACGCAGTATTTT. The chain recombines TRBV10-3 with TRBJ2-3; 7 bases are a match to TRBD2. The CDR3 is 17 amino acids. Looked up from germline, CDR1 is ENHRY and CDR2 is SYGVKD. The junction had 7 bases not matched to a gene; V was cut back by 0 bases and J by 1 base.

This clone came up once. This sequence joins TRBV6-5 and TRBJ1-6; the D gene is possibly TRBD1 (6 bases). V was trimmed by 4 bases and J by 13 bases, leaving 17 bases between them. Germline CDR1 MNHEY, CDR2 SVGAGI. The CDR3 loop spans 14 amino acids. The CDR3 DNA follows: TGTGCCAGCAGTTTAGACAGGCCTTTAACCCCCCTCCACTTT. This translates into CASSLDRPLTPLHF.

The V and J genes are TRBV6-6 and TRBJ2-3; a possible D gene is TRBD2 (7 bases). The CDR3 has 16 amino acids. Germline V gives CDR1 MNHNY, CDR2 SVGAGI (reference sequence). V lost 5 bases and J 5 bases, leaving 20 bases between the germline ends. DNA of the CDR3: TGTGCCAGCAGTACAAGTCCTGGGGGCGGGGGAGATACGCAGTATTTT. Its translation is CASSTSPGGGGDTQYF.

The chain combines TRBV7-9 with TRBJ1-2; weak D call: TRBD1 (6 bases). V dropped 5 bases and J dropped 0 bases, with 7 bases sitting between them. Germline values: CDR1 SEHNR, CDR2 FQNEAQ (reference sequence). The CDR3 has 13 residues. The CDR3 loop reads CASSQGPNYGYTF. The CDR3 DNA sequence: TGTGCCAGCAGCCAGGGGCCTAACTATGGCTACACCTTC.

The V gene is TRBV27, the J gene TRBJ2-7; a possible D gene is TRBD2 (5 bases). Germline V gene data show CDR1 as MNHEY and CDR2 as SMNVEV (reference sequence). This CDR3 has 14 amino acids. The V and J ends lost 3 bases and 2 bases respectively, with 11 bases between them. CDR3 amino acids: CASSFKAATYEQYF. The DNA for the CDR3 is TGTGCCAGCAGTTTTAAAGCGGCTACCTACGAGCAGTACTTC.

This clone appeared a single time. The rearrangement joins TRBV6-1 to TRBJ1-2, with D maybe TRBD1 (5 bases). Germline V gene data show CDR1 as MNHNS and CDR2 as SASEGT. This CDR3 has 16 residues. Trimming took off 0 bases at V and 5 bases at J, with 16 bases between the two ends. CDR3: CASSEAGGRPGYGYTF. As DNA, the CDR3 is TGTGCCAGCAGTGAAGCGGGGGGACGGCCGGGTTATGGCTACACCTTC.

The chain joins TRBV11-2 to TRBJ2-1; TRBD2 might be the D (6 bases). V lost 4 bases, J lost 6 bases, and 19 bases lay in between. The CDR3 consists of 16 residues. Germline lookup yields CDR1 SGHAT and CDR2 FQNNGV. CDR3 residues: CASSSSKGGGGNEQFF. Written as DNA, the CDR3 is TGTGCCAGCAGCTCGAGTAAGGGAGGTGGGGGCAATGAGCAGTTCTTC.

The V gene is TRBV3-1 (or the pseudogene TRBV3-2), the J gene TRBJ2-2; D may be TRBD2 (6 bases). The CDR3 sequence is 16 residues long. The ends were cut back, 2 bases at V and 2 bases at J, with 12 bases in the middle. The germline V gene encodes CDR1 LGHDT and CDR2 YNNKEL (reference sequence). The CDR3 region has the DNA TGTGCCAGCAGCCAATGGAGGCGGGGAAACACCGGGGAGCTGTTTTTT. It specifies CASSQWRRGNTGELFF.

The genes are TRBV5-6 and TRBJ2-7, with D perhaps matching TRBD2 (6 bases). CDR1 and CDR2 (germline): SGHDT, YYEEEE. This CDR3 has 13 residues. V shed 0 bases and J shed 5 bases, with 9 bases lying between them. The CDR3 sequence: CASSLVAGNEQYF. In DNA, the CDR3 is TGTGCCAGCAGCTTGGTGGCGGGAAACGAGCAGTACTTC.

V and J are TRBV20-1 and TRBJ1-1, with D possibly being TRBD1 (5 bases). Germline values: CDR1 DFQATT, CDR2 SNEGSKA (reference sequence). V was clipped by 3 bases and J by 7 bases, with 6 bases between them. This CDR3 is 10 amino acids long. The CDR3: CSASTGEAFF. In nucleotides, the CDR3 is TGCAGTGCTAGCACAGGTGAAGCTTTCTTT.

This clone was counted a few times. The chain has TRBV19 and TRBJ1-1; D is unclear. Trimming took 1 base from V and 3 from J, leaving 6 bases between them. Germline values: CDR1 LNHDA, CDR2 SQIVND (reference sequence). This CDR3 is 13 amino acids long. The DNA of the CDR3 is TGTGCCAGTAGTATAGGGGAGGACACTGAAGCTTTCTTT. Protein: CASSIGEDTEAFF.

This clone has more than one count but fewer than ten. This rearrangement joins TRBV27 to TRBJ1-1; D ambiguous. This CDR3 region has 15 residues. CDR1 and CDR2 from the germline V gene are MNHEY and SMNVEV (reference sequence). Trimming left V 3 bases short and J 1 base short, with 12 bases between. The CDR3 sequence: CASSFRGFGNTEAFF. The CDR3 DNA sequence: TGTGCCAGCAGTTTTAGAGGGTTTGGGAACACTGAAGCTTTCTTT.

The rearrangement uses TRBV28 and TRBJ2-7; 8 bases agree with TRBD2. The CDR3 has 13 amino acids. The V segment lost 6 bases and the J segment 3 bases; nucleotides outside the gene matches: 4. CDR1 and CDR2 from the germline V gene are MDHEN and SYDVKM. CDR3 nucleotide sequence: TGTGCCAGCAGAAATAGCGGGAACTACGAGCAGTACTTC. Its protein is CASRNSGNYEQYF.

This rearrangement joins TRBV9 to TRBJ1-1; D is uncertain. The V and J ends lost 1 base and 1 base respectively, with 14 bases between them. This CDR3 spans 16 amino acids. Germline V gene sequence: CDR1 SGDLS, CDR2 YYNGEE. DNA of the CDR3: TGTGCCAGCAGCGTATCCCCATACAATGCGAACACTGAAGCTTTCTTT. Translating it yields CASSVSPYNANTEAFF.

The V and J genes are TRBV11-3 and TRBJ2-5, with D possibly TRBD1 on 6 matching bases. Trimming pared 4 bases from V and 3 bases from J, leaving 9 bases between. This CDR3 spans 13 amino acids. CDR1 is SGHNT, CDR2 YENEEA, per germline. This CDR3 reads CASSYGQKETQYF. CDR3 sequence (DNA): TGTGCCAGCAGCTATGGACAGAAAGAGACCCAGTACTTC.

This clone has just a few counts. The chain couples TRBV5-1 to TRBJ1-2, with a tentative D call TRBD1 (6 bases). The V and J ends lost 2 bases and 3 bases respectively, with 11 bases between them. Germline V lookup: CDR1 SGHRS, CDR2 YFSETQ. The CDR3 is made up of 14 amino acids. The CDR3 DNA follows: TGCGCCAGCAGCTTACAGGGAAAGGACTATGGCTACACCTTC. Protein product: CASSLQGKDYGYTF.

CDR3 loop: CASSIAAGTEAFF. CDR3 coding DNA: TGTGCCAGCAGCATCGCCGCGGGCACTGAAGCTTTCTTT. The rearrangement links TRBV7-3 to TRBJ1-1; no reliable D call. The germline V gene encodes CDR1 SGHTA and CDR2 FQGTGA. The CDR3 has 13 amino acids. Trimming stripped 5 bases from V and 4 bases from J, with 11 bases between. Full variable domain (remainder filled in from reference TRBV7-3 and TRBJ1-1): GAGVSQTPSNKVTEKGKYVELRCDPISGHTALYWYRQSLGQGPEFLIYFQGTGAADDSGLPNDRFFAVRPEGSVSTLKIQRTERGDSAVYLCASSIAAGTEAFFGQGTRLTVV.

The chain combines TRBV7-9 with TRBJ2-7; D possibly corresponds to TRBD1 (5 bases). The V gene lost 6 bases and the J gene lost 3 bases, with 15 bases spanning the gap. This CDR3 has 14 residues. Germline V gene sequence: CDR1 SEHNR, CDR2 FQNEAQ (reference sequence). CDR3 sequence reads: CASSQGPILYEQYF. CDR3 in DNA: TGTGCCAGCAGTCAGGGCCCGATCCTCTACGAGCAGTACTTC.

The J gene is TRBJ2-1, the V gene TRBV11-3; 9 bases are a match to TRBD1. Trimming removed 1 base from V and 3 bases from J; junction bases left unmatched: 4. The germline V gene has CDR1 SGHNT and CDR2 YENEEA. The CDR3 is 16 residues long. The CDR3 sequence is CASSLGTGEIYNEQFF. Here the CDR3 DNA reads TGTGCCAGCAGCTTAGGGACAGGGGAGATCTACAATGAGCAGTTCTTC.